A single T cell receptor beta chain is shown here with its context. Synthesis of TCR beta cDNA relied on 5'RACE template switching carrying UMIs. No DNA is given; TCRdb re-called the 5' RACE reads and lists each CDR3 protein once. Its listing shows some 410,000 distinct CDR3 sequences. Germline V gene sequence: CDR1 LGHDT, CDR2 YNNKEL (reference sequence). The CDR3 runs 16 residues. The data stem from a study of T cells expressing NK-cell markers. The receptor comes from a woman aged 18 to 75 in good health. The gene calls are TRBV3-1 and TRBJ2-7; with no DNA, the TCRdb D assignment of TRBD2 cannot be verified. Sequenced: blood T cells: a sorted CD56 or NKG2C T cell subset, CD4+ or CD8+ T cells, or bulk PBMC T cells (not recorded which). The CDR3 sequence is CASSQDTSGLSYEQYF.